The entry that follows covers one T cell receptor (beta chain) sequence. Its antigen is still unknown. This entry comes from a study of chemoradiotherapy in HPV16-positive cancers. Study-wide background: A couple of HPV16-positive patients' cells yielded candidate HPV-specific clones and common motifs.

The CDR3 covers 14 residues. Looked up from germline, CDR1 is MNHNS and CDR2 is SASEGT. The V and J ends lost 0 bases and 3 bases respectively, with 8 bases between them. Broader study findings: For HPV16-positive patients, expanding HPV-responsive T cells associated with longer recurrence-free survival. The functional HPV-specific definition rests on just two HPV16-positive patients.

Data came from immunoSEQ multiplex PCR; TCRdb stores just in-frame clones and leaves some out. Of tens of thousands of clones listed, approximately 91% are singletons. This TCR was recovered from a human donor with HPV-associated anogenital cancer. The rearrangement uses TRBV6-1 and TRBJ1-2; no firm D call. Specimen: blood, collected from a patient who underwent chemoradiotherapy. This CDR3 reads CASSEANSDYGYTF. The DNA of the CDR3 is TGTGCCAGCAGTGAAGCTAACAGCGACTATGGCTACACCTTC.